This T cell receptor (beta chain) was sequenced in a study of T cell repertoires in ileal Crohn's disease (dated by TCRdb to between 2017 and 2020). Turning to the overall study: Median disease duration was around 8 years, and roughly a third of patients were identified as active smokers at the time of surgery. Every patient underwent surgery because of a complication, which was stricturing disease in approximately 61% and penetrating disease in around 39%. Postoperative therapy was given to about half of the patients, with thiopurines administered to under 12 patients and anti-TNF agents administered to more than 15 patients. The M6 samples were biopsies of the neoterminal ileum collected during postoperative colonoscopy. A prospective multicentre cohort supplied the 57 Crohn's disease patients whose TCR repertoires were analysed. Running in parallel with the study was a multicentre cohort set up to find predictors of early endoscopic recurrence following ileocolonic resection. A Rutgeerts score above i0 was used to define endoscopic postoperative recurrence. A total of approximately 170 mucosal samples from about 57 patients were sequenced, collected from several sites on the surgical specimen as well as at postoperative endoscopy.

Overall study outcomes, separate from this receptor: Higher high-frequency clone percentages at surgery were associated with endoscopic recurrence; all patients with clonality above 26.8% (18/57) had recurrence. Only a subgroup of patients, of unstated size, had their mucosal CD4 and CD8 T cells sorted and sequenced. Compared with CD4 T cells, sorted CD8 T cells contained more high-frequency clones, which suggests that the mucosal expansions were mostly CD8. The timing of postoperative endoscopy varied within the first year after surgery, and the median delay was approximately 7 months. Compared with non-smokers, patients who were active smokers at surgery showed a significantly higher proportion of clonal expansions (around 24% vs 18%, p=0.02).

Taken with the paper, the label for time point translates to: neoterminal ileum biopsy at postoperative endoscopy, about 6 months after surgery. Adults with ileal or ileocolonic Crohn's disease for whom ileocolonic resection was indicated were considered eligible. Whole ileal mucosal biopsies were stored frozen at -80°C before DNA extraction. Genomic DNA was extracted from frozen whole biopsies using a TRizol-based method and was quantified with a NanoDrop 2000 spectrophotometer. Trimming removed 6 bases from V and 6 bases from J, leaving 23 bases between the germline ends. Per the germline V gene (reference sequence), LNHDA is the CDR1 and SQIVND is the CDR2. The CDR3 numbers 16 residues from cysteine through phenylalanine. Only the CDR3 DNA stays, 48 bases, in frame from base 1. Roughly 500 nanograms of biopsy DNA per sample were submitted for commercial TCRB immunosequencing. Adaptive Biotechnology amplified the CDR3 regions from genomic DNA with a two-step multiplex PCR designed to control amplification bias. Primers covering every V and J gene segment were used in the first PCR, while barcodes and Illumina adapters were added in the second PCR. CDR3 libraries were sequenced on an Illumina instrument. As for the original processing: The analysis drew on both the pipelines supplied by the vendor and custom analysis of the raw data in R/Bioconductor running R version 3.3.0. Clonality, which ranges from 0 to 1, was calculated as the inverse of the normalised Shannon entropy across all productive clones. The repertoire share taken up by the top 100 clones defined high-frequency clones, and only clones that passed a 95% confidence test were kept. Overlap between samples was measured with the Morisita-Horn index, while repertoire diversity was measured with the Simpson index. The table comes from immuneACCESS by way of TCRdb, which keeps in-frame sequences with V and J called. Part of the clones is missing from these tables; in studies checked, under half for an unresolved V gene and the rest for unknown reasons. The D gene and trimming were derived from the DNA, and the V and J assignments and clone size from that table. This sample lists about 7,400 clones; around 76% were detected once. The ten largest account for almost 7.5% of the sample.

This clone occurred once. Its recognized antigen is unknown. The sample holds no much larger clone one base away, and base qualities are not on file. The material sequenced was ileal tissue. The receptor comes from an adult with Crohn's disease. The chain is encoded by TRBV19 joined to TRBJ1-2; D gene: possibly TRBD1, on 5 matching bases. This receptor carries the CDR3 CASSLRRVIPLDGYTF. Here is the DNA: TGTGCCAGTAGCCTCCGCAGGGTGATCCCATTAGATGGCTACACCTTC. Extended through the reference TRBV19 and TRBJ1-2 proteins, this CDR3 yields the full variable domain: DGGITQSPKYLFRKEGQNVTLSCEQNLNHDAMYWYRQDPGQGLRLIYYSQIVNDFQKGDIAEGYSVSREKKESFPLTVTSAQKNPTAFYLCASSLRRVIPLDGYTFGSGTRLTVV.